This T cell receptor (beta chain) was recorded in a study of T cell changes during pregnancy in multiple sclerosis. CDR1 is GTSNPN, CDR2 SVGIG, per germline (reference sequence). The CDR3 is 14 amino acids. V shed 2 bases and J 5 bases; nucleotides not matched to a gene: 7. This clone was seen a single time. Sequencing used immunoSEQ multiplex PCR; TCRdb keeps in-frame clones, though not all of them. The sample yields 39,000 or so clones, more than 90% seen once. The sample was CD8+ T cells from peripheral blood mononuclear cells, taken after pregnancy. The chain couples TRBV30 to TRBJ2-7, with TRBD1 identical over 9 bases. This TCR derives from a female donor with multiple sclerosis, enrolled in a pregnancy study. DNA for the CDR3: TGTGCCTGGAGTCCGGCGGACAGGGGACACGAGCAGTACTTC. Amino acid sequence: CAWSPADRGHEQYF.